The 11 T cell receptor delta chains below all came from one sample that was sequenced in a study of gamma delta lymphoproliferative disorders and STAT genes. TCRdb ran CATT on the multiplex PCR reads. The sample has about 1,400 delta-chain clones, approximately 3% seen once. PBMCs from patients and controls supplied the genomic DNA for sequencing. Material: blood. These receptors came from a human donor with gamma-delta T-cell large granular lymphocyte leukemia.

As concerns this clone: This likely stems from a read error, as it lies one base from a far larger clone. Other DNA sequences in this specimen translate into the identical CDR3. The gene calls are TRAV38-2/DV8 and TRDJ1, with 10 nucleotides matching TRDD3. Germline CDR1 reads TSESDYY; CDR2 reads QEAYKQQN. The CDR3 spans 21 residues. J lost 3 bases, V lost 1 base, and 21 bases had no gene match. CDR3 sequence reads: CAYRSSTLFPYWGIRPDKLIF. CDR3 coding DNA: TGTGCTTATAGGAGCTCGACACTATTTCCGTACTGGGGGATTCGGCCCGATAAACTCATCTTT.

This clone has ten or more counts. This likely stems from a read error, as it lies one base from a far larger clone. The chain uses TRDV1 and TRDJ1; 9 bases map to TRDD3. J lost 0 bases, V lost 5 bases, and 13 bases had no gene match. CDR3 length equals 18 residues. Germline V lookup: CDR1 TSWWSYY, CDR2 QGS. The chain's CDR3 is CALGPFLPAGGYTDKLIF. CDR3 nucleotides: TGTGCTCTTGGGCCCTTCCTTCCTGCTGGGGGATACACCGATAAACTCATCTTT.

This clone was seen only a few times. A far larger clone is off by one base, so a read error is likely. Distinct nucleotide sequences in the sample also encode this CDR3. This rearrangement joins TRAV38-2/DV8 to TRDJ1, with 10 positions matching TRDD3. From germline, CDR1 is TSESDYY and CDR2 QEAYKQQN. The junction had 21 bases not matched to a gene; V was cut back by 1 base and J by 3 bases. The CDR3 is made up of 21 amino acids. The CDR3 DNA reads TGTGCTTATAGGAGCTCGACATTATTCCCGTACTGGGGGATTCGGCCCGATAAACTCATCTTT. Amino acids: CAYRSSTLFPYWGIRPDKLIF.

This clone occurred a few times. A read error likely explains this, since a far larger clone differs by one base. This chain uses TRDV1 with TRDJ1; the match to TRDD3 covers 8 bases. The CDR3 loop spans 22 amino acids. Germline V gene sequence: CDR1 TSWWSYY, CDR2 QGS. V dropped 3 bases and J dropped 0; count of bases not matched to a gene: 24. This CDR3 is CALGESFSPLLGGLSYTDKLIF. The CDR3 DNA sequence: TGTGCTCTTGGGGAGTCCTTCTCCCCCTTACTGGGGGGTCTTTCTTACACCGATAAACTCATCTTT.

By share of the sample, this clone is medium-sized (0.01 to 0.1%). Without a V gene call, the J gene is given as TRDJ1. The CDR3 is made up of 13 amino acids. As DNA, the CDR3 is TGTGCTTCATTGTGCAGATTCCCCGATAAACTCATCTTT. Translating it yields CASLCRFPDKLIF.

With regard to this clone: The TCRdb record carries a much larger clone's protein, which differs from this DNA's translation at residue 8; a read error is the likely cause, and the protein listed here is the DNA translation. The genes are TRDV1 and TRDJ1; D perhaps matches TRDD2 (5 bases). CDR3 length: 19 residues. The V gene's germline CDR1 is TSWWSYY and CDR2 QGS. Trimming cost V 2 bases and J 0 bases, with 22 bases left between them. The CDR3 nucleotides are TGTGCTCTTGGGGAAGCCGCTCTCTACCAGCCTTCGTACACCGATAAACTCATCTTT. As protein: CALGEAALYQPSYTDKLIF.

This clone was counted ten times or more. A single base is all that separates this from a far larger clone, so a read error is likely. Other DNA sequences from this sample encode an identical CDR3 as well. This CDR3 is CALGEAAPYQPSYTDKLIF. The CDR3 region has the DNA TGTGCTCTTGGGGAAGCCGCTCCCTACCAGCCTTCGTATACCGATAAACTCATCTTT. The chain joins TRDV1 to TRDJ1; the D gene is possibly TRDD2 (5 bases). The germline CDR1 and CDR2 sequences are TSWWSYY and QGS. The V end was cut by 2 bases, the J end by 2 bases, with 24 bases between. The CDR3 spans 19 residues.

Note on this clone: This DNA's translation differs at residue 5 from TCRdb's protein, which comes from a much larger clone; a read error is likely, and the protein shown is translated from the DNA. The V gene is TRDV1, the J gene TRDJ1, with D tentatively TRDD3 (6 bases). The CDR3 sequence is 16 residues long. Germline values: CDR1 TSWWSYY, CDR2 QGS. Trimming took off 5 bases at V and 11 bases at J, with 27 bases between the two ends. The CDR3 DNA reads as TGTGCTCTTGGGAAAAGGAGGGGGGGAGGAGAGTATATCCTCATCTTT. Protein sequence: CALGKRRGGGEYILIF.

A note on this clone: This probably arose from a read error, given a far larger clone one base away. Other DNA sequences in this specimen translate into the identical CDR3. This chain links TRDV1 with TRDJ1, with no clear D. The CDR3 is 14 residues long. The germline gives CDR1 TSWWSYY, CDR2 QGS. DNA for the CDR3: TGTGCTCTTGGGCCAGGGCGTTCTGTCGATAAACTCATTTTT. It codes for CALGPGRSVDKLIF.

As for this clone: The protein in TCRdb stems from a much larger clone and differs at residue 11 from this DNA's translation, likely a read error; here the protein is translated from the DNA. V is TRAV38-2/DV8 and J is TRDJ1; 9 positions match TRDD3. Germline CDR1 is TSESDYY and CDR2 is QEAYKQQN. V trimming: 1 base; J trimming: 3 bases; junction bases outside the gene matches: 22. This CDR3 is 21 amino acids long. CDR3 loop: CAYRSSTLFPFWGIRPDKLIF. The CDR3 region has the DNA TGTGCTTATAGGAGCTCGACACTATTCCCGTTCTGGGGGATTCGGCCCGATAAACTCATCTTT.

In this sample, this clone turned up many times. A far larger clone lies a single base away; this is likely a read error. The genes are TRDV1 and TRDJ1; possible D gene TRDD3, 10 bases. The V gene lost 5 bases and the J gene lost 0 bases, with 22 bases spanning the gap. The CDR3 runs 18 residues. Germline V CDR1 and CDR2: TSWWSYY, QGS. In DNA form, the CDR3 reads TGTGCTCTTGGGTCCTTCCTTCCTACTGGGGGATACACCGATAAACTCATCTTT. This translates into CALGSFLPTGGYTDKLIF.